A selection of T cell receptor beta chains follows, all from one sample in a study of T cell repertoires in cytomegalovirus infection. These receptors lack a known antigen. TCRdb redid the calling of the reads with MiXCR, one entry per CDR3 protein. The repertoire holds approximately 770,000 distinct CDR3 sequences, with just under 30% as singletons. Sequencing used cultured CD8+ T cells from PBMCs, obtained from culture after CMV antigen stimulation. Source of these receptors: a human donor in good health (CMV status not recorded). Some clones in this sample may be carry-over from other donors' samples. Both conserved end residues are part of each CDR3. The D gene is left open where the match is weak. Only some rows state a clone size, as once, few, many or a class for expanded clones.

>TRBJ2-1|TRBV27|few|TRBD2
CASSSPSGGYDEQFF
TGTGCCAGCAGCTCCCCTAGCGGGGGGTATGATGAGCAGTTCTTC
>TRBJ1-2|TRBV12-3/TRBV12-4|NA|NA
CAILLTVNYGYTF
TGTGCCATCCTCTTGACGGTTAACTATGGCTACACCTTC
>TRBJ2-1|TRBV7-6|few|NA
CASSLYPQNEQFF
TGTGCCAGCAGCTTGTACCCTCAGAATGAGCAGTTCTTC
>TRBJ1-1|TRBV7-6|few|TRBD1
CASSSSQSGGLNTEAFF
TGTGCCAGCAGCTCCTCCCAGTCAGGGGGCCTGAACACTGAAGCTTTCTTT
>TRBJ2-1|TRBV12-3/TRBV12-4|few|NA
CASSLIGGRVDEQFF
TGTGCCAGCAGTTTAATAGGGGGGAGAGTGGATGAGCAGTTCTTC
>TRBJ1-1|TRBV14|NA|NA
CASSQEGTLGTEAFF
TGTGCCAGCAGCCAAGAAGGCACACTCGGCACTGAAGCTTTCTTT
>TRBJ2-7|TRBV27|NA|NA
CASSPSGVTYEQYF
TGTGCCAGCAGTCCATCAGGGGTTACCTACGAGCAGTACTTC
>TRBJ2-5|TRBV5-6|NA|NA
CASSLLHTPEETQYF
TGTGCCAGCAGCTTACTGCACACGCCGGAGGAGACCCAGTACTTC
>TRBJ1-4|TRBV6-1|few|NA
CASSELGGRGEKLFF
TGTGCCAGCAGTGAATTGGGGGGGCGAGGGGAAAAACTGTTTTTT
>TRBJ1-3|TRBV7-8|many|NA
CASSLVGSGNTIYF
TGTGCCAGCAGCTTAGTCGGCTCTGGAAACACCATATATTTT
>TRBJ1-4|TRBV4-2|NA|NA
CASSQDWGPDEKLFF
TGTGCCAGCAGCCAAGATTGGGGGCCGGACGAAAAACTGTTTTTT
>TRBJ1-1|TRBV4-2|few|NA
CASSQDGRGNTEAFF
TGTGCCAGCAGCCAAGATGGACGGGGTAACACTGAAGCTTTCTTT
>TRBJ1-1|TRBV6-1|few|NA
CASRVGANTEAFF
TGTGCCAGCCGAGTAGGGGCGAACACTGAAGCTTTCTTT
>TRBJ2-4|TRBV28|few|NA
CASSRQGEVAKNIQYF
TGTGCCAGCAGCCGTCAGGGAGAGGTAGCCAAAAACATTCAGTACTTC
>TRBJ1-1|TRBV12-3/TRBV12-4|many|NA
CASSPSGDEAFF
TGTGCCAGCAGTCCATCAGGAGATGAAGCTTTCTTT
>TRBJ2-4|TRBV6-2/TRBV6-3|few|NA
CASSYRQALAKNIQYF
TGTGCCAGCAGTTACAGGCAGGCCCTAGCCAAAAACATTCAGTACTTC
>TRBJ1-2|TRBV7-9|NA|TRBD1
CASSYPGQFYGYTF
TGTGCCAGCAGCTACCCGGGACAGTTCTATGGCTACACCTTC
>TRBJ2-2|TRBV2|NA|NA
CASSEVLWNTGELFF
TGTGCCAGCAGTGAAGTTCTGTGGAACACCGGGGAGCTGTTTTTT
>TRBJ2-1|TRBV6-1|few|NA
CASTLRGALHEQFF
TGTGCCAGCACCCTACGTGGGGCCCTACATGAGCAGTTCTTC
>TRBJ1-5|TRBV7-9|NA|NA
CASSTSGQPQHF
TGTGCCAGCAGCACCTCGGGTCAGCCCCAGCATTTT
>TRBJ1-1|TRBV6-1|NA|TRBD1
CASRSQRRDRDVHTEAFF
TGTGCCAGCAGATCTCAGCGCCGGGACAGGGATGTGCACACTGAAGCTTTCTTT
>TRBJ2-5|TRBV10-3|NA|TRBD2
CAISGVAGHLEETQYF
TGTGCCATCAGTGGCGTAGCGGGGCATTTGGAAGAGACCCAGTACTTC
>TRBJ2-5|TRBV7-8|many|NA
CASSLERVSETQYF
TGTGCCAGCAGCTTAGAGCGGGTGTCAGAGACCCAGTACTTC
>TRBJ2-1|TRBV5-1|NA|NA
CASSLRRINYNEQFF
TGCGCCAGCAGCTTGAGACGGATCAACTACAATGAGCAGTTCTTC
>TRBJ2-7|TRBV6-1|NA|NA
CASMSLGGESSYEQYF
TGTGCCAGCATGTCTTTGGGCGGGGAAAGCTCCTACGAGCAGTACTTC
>TRBJ2-3|TRBV24-1|NA|TRBD1
CATSDLTGVNTDTQYF
TGTGCCACCAGTGATTTGACAGGGGTGAACACAGATACGCAGTATTTT
>TRBJ2-3|TRBV7-3|many|NA
CASSPFPSTSTDTQYF
TGTGCCAGCAGCCCCTTTCCCTCCACTAGCACAGATACGCAGTATTTT
>TRBJ2-5|TRBV11-2|many|NA
CASSPIHGVEGETQYF
TGTGCCAGCAGCCCTATTCACGGGGTGGAGGGAGAGACCCAGTACTTC
>TRBJ2-1|TRBV4-1|NA|NA
CASSQEGRDNEQFF
TGTGCCAGCAGCCAAGAGGGACGGGACAATGAGCAGTTCTTC
>TRBJ1-5|TRBV5-1|few|NA
CASSLAGERNQPQHF
TGCGCCAGCAGCTTGGCAGGGGAGCGCAATCAGCCCCAGCATTTT
>TRBJ2-3|TRBV20-1|many|NA
CSARVEGGPVNTQYF
TGCAGTGCTAGAGTCGAGGGGGGGCCGGTGAATACGCAGTATTTT
>TRBJ2-5|TRBV18|many|NA
CASSPGEETQYF
TGTGCCAGCTCACCGGGGGAAGAGACCCAGTACTTC
>TRBJ2-5|TRBV10-3|NA|NA
CAISGGGGGVQETQYF
TGTGCCATCAGCGGTGGAGGGGGGGGGGTCCAAGAGACCCAGTACTTC
>TRBJ1-1|TRBV4-1|NA|NA
CASSQENRVENTEAFF
TGCGCCAGCAGCCAAGAAAACAGGGTAGAGAACACTGAAGCTTTCTTT
>TRBJ2-1|TRBV7-9|few|TRBD2
CASSLVAGHYNEQFF
TGTGCCAGCAGCTTAGTAGCGGGGCATTACAATGAGCAGTTCTTC
>TRBJ1-5|TRBV6-5|NA|NA
CASSYGIFQPQHF
TGTGCCAGCAGTTACGGGATTTTCCAGCCCCAGCATTTT
>TRBJ2-3|TRBV2|NA|NA
CASSEYRGSTDTQYF
TGTGCCAGCAGTGAGTACCGGGGGAGCACAGATACGCAGTATTTT
>TRBJ2-1|TRBV7-6|NA|NA
CASSPTSGEEQFF
TGTGCCAGCAGCCCAACCTCGGGGGAGGAGCAGTTCTTC
>TRBJ1-1|TRBV12-3/TRBV12-4|few|NA
CASGFVGKTEAFF
TGTGCCAGCGGTTTTGTAGGGAAGACTGAAGCTTTCTTT
>TRBJ2-2|TRBV7-3|once|NA
CASSPPLSPGELFF
TGTGCCAGCAGCCCCCCCTTGTCCCCCGGGGAGCTGTTTTTT
>TRBJ1-1|TRBV19|many|NA
CASKTGGTEAFF
TGTGCCAGTAAGACAGGCGGCACTGAAGCTTTCTTT
>TRBJ2-1|TRBV9|NA|NA
CASSVEGDSYNEQFF
TGTGCCAGCAGCGTAGAGGGAGATTCCTACAATGAGCAGTTCTTC
>TRBJ1-2|TRBV4-1|NA|NA
CASSQGQGEFYGYTF
TGCGCCAGCAGCCAAGGGCAGGGTGAATTTTATGGCTACACCTTC
>TRBJ1-4|TRBV15|few|NA
CATSRDGQVLIF
TGTGCCACCAGCAGGGACGGACAAGTATTGATTTTT